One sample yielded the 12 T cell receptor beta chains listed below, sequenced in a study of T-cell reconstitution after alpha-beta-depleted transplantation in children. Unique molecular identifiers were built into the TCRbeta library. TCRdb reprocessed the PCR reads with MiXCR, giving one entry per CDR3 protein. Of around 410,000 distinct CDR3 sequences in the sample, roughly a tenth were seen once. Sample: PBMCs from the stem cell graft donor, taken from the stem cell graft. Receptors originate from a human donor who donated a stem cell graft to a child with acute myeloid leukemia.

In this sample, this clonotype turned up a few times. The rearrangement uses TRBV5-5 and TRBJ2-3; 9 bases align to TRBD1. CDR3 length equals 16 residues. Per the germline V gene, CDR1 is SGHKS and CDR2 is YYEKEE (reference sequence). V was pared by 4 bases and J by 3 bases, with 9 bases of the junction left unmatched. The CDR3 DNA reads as TGTGCCAGCAGCCCGGATATAGGACAGGGGACAGATACGCAGTATTTT. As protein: CASSPDIGQGTDTQYF.

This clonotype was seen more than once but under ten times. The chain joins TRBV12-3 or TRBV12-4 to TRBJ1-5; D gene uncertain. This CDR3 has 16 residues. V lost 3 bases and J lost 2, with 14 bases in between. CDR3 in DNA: TGTGCCAGCAGTTTGATTTCGGGCCCCGGCAATCAGCCCCAGCATTTT. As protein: CASSLISGPGNQPQHF.

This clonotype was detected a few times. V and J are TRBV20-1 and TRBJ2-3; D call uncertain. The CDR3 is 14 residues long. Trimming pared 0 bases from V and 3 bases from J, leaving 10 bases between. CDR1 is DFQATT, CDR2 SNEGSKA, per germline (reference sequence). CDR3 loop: CSARDAARTDTQYF. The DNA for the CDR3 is TGCAGTGCTAGAGATGCGGCGAGGACAGATACGCAGTATTTT.

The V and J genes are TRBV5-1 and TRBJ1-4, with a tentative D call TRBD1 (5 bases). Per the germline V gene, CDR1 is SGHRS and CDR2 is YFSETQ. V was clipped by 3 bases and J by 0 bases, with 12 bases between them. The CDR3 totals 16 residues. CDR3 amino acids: CASSWGKGPTNEKLFF. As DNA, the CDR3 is TGCGCCAGCAGCTGGGGGAAGGGGCCAACTAATGAAAAACTGTTTTTT.

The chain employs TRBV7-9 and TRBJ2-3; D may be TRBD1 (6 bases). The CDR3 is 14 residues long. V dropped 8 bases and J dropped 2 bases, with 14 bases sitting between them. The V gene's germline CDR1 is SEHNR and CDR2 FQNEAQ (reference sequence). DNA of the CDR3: TGTGCCAGCGACTCGGACAGAACCACAGATACGCAGTATTTT. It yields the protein CASDSDRTTDTQYF.

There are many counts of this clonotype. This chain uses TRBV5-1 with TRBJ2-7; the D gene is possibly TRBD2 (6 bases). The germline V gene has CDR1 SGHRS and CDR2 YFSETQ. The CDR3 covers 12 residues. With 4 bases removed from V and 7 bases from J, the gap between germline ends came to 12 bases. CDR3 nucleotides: TGCGCCAGCAGCATCTCTGGGGGGGAGCAGTACTTC. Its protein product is CASSISGGEQYF.

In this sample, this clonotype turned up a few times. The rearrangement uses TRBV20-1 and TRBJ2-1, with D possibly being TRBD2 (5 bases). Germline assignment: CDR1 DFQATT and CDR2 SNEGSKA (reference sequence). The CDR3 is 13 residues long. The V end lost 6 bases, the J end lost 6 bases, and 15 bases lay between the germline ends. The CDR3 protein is CSAARTQGNEQFF. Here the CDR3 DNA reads TGCAGTGCCGCCCGGACTCAAGGCAATGAGCAGTTCTTC.

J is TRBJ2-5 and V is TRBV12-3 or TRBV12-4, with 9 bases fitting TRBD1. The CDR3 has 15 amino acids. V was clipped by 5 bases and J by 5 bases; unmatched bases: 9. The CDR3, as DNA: TGTGCCAGCAGTCGAGTACAGGGGGCTCGGGAGACCCAGTACTTC. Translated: CASSRVQGARETQYF.

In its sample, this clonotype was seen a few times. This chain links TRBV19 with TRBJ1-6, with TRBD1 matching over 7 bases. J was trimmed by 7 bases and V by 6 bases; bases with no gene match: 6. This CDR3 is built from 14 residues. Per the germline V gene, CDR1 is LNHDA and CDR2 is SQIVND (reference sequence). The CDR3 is CASSQDRDNSPLHF. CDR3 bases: TGTGCCAGTAGCCAAGACAGGGACAATTCACCCCTCCACTTT.

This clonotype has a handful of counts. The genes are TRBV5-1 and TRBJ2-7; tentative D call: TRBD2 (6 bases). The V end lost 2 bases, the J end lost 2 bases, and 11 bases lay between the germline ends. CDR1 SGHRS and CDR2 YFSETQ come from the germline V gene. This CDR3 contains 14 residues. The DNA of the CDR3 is TGCGCCAGCAGCTTAGGGGACTTAGCCTACGAGCAGTACTTC. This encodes CASSLGDLAYEQYF.

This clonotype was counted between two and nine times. The CDR3 is CASGQVSYNEQFF. CDR3 bases: TGTGCCAGCGGGCAGGTCTCCTACAATGAGCAGTTCTTC. The chain uses TRBV7-9 and TRBJ2-1; the D is unclear. The CDR3 runs to 13 residues. Germline CDR1 is SEHNR and CDR2 is FQNEAQ (reference sequence). The germline V and J ends were trimmed by 8 bases and 0 bases, with 8 bases remaining between them.

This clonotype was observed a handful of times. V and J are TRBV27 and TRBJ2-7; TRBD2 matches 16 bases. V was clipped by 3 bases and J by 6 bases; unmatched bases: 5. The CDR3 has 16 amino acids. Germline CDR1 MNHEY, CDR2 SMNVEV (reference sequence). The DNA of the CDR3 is TGTGCCAGCAGTTTGGTTGGGACTAGCGGGAGGGGCGAGCAGTACTTC. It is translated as CASSLVGTSGRGEQYF.